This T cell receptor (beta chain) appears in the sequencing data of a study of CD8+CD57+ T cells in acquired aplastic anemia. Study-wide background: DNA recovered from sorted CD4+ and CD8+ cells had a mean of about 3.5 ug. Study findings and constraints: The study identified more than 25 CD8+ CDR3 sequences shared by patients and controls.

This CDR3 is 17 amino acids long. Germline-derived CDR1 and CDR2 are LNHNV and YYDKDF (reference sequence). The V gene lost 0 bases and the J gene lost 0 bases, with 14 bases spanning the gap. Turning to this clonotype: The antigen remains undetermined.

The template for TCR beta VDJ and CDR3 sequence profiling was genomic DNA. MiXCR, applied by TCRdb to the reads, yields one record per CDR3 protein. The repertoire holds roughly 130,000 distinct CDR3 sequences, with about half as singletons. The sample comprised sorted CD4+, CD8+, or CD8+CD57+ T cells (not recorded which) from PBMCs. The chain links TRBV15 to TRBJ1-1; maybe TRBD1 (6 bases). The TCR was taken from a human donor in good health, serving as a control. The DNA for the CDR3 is TGTGCCACCAGCAGAGATATCGGACAGATATTGAACACTGAAGCTTTCTTT. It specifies CATSRDIGQILNTEAFF.